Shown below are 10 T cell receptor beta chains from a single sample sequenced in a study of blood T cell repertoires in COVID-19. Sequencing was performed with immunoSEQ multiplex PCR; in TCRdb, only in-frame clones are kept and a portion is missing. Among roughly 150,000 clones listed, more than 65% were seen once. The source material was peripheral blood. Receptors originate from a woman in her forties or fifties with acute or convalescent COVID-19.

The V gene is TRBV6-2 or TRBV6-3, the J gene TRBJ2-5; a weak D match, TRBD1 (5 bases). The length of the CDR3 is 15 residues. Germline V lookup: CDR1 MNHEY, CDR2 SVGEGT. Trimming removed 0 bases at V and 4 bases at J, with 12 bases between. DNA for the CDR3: TGTGCCAGCAGTTACTCGCTTCAGGGTGGAGAGACCCAGTACTTC. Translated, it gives CASSYSLQGGETQYF.

CDR3 amino acids: CASSPQGGRTEAFF. In nucleotides, the CDR3 is TGTGCCAGCAGCCCCCAGGGGGGCCGTACTGAAGCTTTCTTT. The J gene is TRBJ1-1, the V gene TRBV7-2; 7 nucleotides line up with TRBD1. CDR3 size: 14 residues. In germline, CDR1 is SGHTA, CDR2 FQGNSA. V lost 5 bases and J lost 5; bases outside the gene matches: 8.

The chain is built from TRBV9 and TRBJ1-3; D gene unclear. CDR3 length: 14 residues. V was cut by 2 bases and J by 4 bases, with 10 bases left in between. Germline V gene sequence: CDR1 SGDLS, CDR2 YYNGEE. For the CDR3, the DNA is TGTGCCAGCAGCGTTTCACTACCGGGAAACACCATATATTTT. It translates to CASSVSLPGNTIYF.

The CDR3 loop is CASSLTGRANTEAFF. The CDR3 DNA follows: TGTGCCAGCAGCTTAACTGGCAGGGCAAACACTGAAGCTTTCTTT. The J gene is TRBJ1-1, the V gene TRBV7-3; possible D gene TRBD1, 5 bases. Trimming took 0 bases from V and 2 from J, leaving 10 bases between them. The V gene's germline CDR1 is SGHTA and CDR2 FQGTGA. The length of the CDR3 is 15 residues.

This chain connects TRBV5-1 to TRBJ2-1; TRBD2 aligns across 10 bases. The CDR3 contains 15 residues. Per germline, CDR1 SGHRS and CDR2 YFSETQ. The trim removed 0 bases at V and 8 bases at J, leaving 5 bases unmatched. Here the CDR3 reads CASSLVAGGGDEQFF. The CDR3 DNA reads TGCGCCAGCAGCTTGGTAGCGGGAGGTGGGGATGAGCAGTTCTTC. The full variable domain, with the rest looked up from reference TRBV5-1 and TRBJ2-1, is KAGVTQTPRYLIKTRGQQVTLSCSPISGHRSVSWYQQTPGQGLQFLFEYFSETQRNKGNFPGRFSGRQFSNSRSEMNVSTLELGDSALYLCASSLVAGGGDEQFFGPGTRLTVL.

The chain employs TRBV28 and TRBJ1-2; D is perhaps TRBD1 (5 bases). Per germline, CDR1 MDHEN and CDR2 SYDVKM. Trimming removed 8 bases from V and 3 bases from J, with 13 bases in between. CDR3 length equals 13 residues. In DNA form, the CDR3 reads TGTGCCAGCGATGGCAGGGTCGACTATGGCTACACCTTC. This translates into CASDGRVDYGYTF.

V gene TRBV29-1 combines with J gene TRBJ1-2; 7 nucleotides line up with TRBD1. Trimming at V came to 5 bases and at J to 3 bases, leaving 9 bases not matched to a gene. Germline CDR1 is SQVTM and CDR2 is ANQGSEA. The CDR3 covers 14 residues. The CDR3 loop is CSVPLNRGDYGYTF. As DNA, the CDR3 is TGCAGCGTTCCCCTAAACAGGGGAGACTATGGCTACACCTTC.

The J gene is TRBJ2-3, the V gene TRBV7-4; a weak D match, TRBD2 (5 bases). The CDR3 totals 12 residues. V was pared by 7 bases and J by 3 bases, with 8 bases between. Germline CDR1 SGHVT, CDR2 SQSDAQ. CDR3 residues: CASIRGTDTQYF. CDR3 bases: TGTGCCAGCATACGGGGAACAGATACGCAGTATTTT.

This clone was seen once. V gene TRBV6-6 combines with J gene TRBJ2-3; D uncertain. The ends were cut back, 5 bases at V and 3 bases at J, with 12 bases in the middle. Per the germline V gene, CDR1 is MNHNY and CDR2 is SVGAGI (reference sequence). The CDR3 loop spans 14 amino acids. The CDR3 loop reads CASSPRVQTDTQYF. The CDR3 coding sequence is TGTGCCAGCAGTCCCCGGGTCCAGACAGATACGCAGTATTTT.

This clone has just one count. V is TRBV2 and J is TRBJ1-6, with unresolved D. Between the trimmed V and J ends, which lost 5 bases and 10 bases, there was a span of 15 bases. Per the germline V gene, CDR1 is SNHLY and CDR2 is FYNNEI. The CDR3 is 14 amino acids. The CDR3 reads CASSPGPTGSPLHF. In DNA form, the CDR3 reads TGTGCCAGCAGTCCCGGCCCCACCGGGTCACCCCTCCACTTT.